This entry concerns a single TCR beta chain. The germline gives CDR1 MDHEN, CDR2 SYDVKM. This CDR3 region has 17 residues. V was clipped by 4 bases and J by 4 bases; unmatched bases: 10. Sequenced by immunoSEQ multiplex PCR; TCRdb stores in-frame clones only, minus some. In the table there are over 850,000 clones, about 84% of which are singletons. This entry comes from a study of shared clonotypes between healthy human individuals. Study overall: A donor's plate count was three for CD4 naive and three for CD4 memory; CD8 naive had two and CD8 memory one.

Splitting the CD4+ cells yielded a CD45RA+ naive subset and a CD45RA-negative memory subset. The source of this sequence is a man in his late teens or twenties in good health. Some clones in this sample may be carry-over from other donors' samples. The chain employs TRBV28 and TRBJ2-2; 9 bases align to TRBD1. The sequenced sample was memory CD4+ T cells from PBMCs. Regarding subset: CD45RA-negative fraction. This chain's CDR3 is CASSSPRDRAGTGELFF. CDR3 nucleotide sequence: TGTGCCAGCAGTTCCCCACGGGACAGGGCGGGCACCGGGGAGCTGTTTTTT.